This TCR beta chain was observed in a study of blood T cell repertoires in COVID-19. Produced via immunoSEQ multiplex PCR; TCRdb's table is partial and in-frame only. The top ten hold 1.2% of the sample, which has a few hundred thousand clones, more than 80% seen once. V trimming: 4 bases; J trimming: 4 bases; junction bases outside the gene matches: 5. Germline V gene data show CDR1 as ENHRY and CDR2 as SYGVKD. This CDR3 contains 15 residues. The source material was PBMCs or T cells enriched from blood (not recorded which). The sequence came from a young man who had recovered from COVID-19. This chain uses TRBV10-3 with TRBJ2-1, with TRBD2 matching 9 bases. CDR3 coding DNA: TGTGCCATCAGTGCAGCGGGAGGACCATACAATGAGCAGTTCTTC. Translating it yields CAISAAGGPYNEQFF.